The 15 T cell receptor beta chains below come from one sample, sequenced in a study of cytomegalovirus exposure and HLA in healthy donors. Using immunoSEQ multiplex PCR, the repertoire was profiled, and TCRdb retains in-frame clones only, with some absent. The sample contains approximately 100,000 clones, 80% to 95% of which appear only once. The specimen was PBMCs. The receptor set was obtained from a woman aged 25 to 39 in good health and CMV-seropositive.

V usage is TRBV28 and J usage is TRBJ1-2; D is uncertain. CDR3 length equals 12 residues. Germline-derived CDR1 and CDR2 are MDHEN and SYDVKM. V was cut by 2 bases and J by 5 bases, with 6 bases left in between. The CDR3 sequence is CASSLISYGYTF. CDR3 coding DNA: TGTGCCAGCAGTTTAATTTCATATGGCTACACCTTC.

This rearrangement joins TRBV13 to TRBJ2-1, with 9 bases lining up with TRBD2. V dropped 5 bases and J dropped 10; count of bases not matched to a gene: 9. From germline, CDR1 is PRHDT and CDR2 FYEKMQ (reference sequence). This CDR3 is 14 amino acids long. The CDR3 loop reads CASSRGTAGGEQFF. Written as DNA, the CDR3 is TGTGCCAGCAGCCGCGGTACAGCGGGAGGCGAGCAGTTCTTC.

The V and J genes are TRBV10-2 and TRBJ2-2; D is unresolved. The CDR3 extends over 12 amino acids. Trimming left V 4 bases short and J 7 bases short, with 7 bases between. The V gene's germline CDR1 is WSHSY and CDR2 SAAADI. The CDR3 sequence: CASSGLDGELFF. CDR3 in DNA: TGCGCCAGCAGTGGATTAGACGGGGAGCTGTTTTTT.

This chain connects TRBV5-1 to TRBJ2-3; 9 bases are a match to TRBD2. Germline assignment: CDR1 SGHRS and CDR2 YFSETQ. This CDR3 contains 17 residues. Trimming took 3 bases from V and 4 from J; bases not matched to a gene: 12. CDR3 nucleotide sequence: TGCGCCAGCAGCTGGACGGCGCGGGAGGGCCTAGCAGATACGCAGTATTTT. Amino acids: CASSWTAREGLADTQYF.

The chain carries TRBV28 and TRBJ2-7, with TRBD1 identical over 7 bases. Germline values: CDR1 MDHEN, CDR2 SYDVKM. The V and J ends lost 5 bases and 3 bases, in that order; junction bases with no gene match: 13. There are 16 residues in the CDR3. The CDR3 sequence: CASSRPRDRRDYEQYF. Written as DNA, the CDR3 is TGTGCCAGCAGTCGCCCCCGGGACAGAAGAGACTACGAGCAGTACTTC.

This chain connects TRBV18 to TRBJ2-1; 8 bases match TRBD2. The V and J ends lost 3 bases and 5 bases, in that order; junction bases with no gene match: 12. The CDR3 consists of 17 residues. The germline gives CDR1 KGHSH, CDR2 LQKENI. CDR3 sequence (DNA): TGTGCCAGCTCACCGTCCTCGGGAGGGACAACCAACAATGAGCAGTTCTTC. Residues: CASSPSSGGTTNNEQFF.

The V call is TRBV6-1, the J call TRBJ1-2; a weak D match, TRBD1 (6 bases). V was pared by 6 bases and J by 4 bases, with 9 bases between. Germline V gives CDR1 MNHNS, CDR2 SASEGT. This CDR3 is 12 amino acids long. CDR3 in amino acids: CASSGTSYGYTF. The CDR3 DNA follows: TGTGCCAGCAGCGGGACATCCTATGGCTACACCTTC.

The chain has TRBV25-1 and TRBJ2-3, with 10 bases matching TRBD2. CDR1 and CDR2 from the germline V gene are MGHDK and SYGVNS. Trimming cost V 1 base and J 2 bases; bases outside gene matches: 9. The CDR3 runs 18 residues. CDR3 in amino acids: CASSEWRASGRITDTQYF. The CDR3 nucleotides read TGTGCCAGCAGTGAATGGAGAGCTAGCGGGAGAATCACAGATACGCAGTATTTT.

The V gene is TRBV10-2, the J gene TRBJ1-1; D not resolved. Germline values: CDR1 WSHSY, CDR2 SAAADI. The CDR3 sequence is 15 residues long. V was clipped by 2 bases and J by 5 bases, with 15 bases between them. Here the CDR3 reads CASSEVGSGSTEAFF. CDR3 nucleotides: TGCGCCAGCAGTGAGGTGGGTTCGGGATCGACTGAAGCTTTCTTT.

The V and J genes are TRBV6-6 and TRBJ1-5, with TRBD1 as a possible D gene (5 bases). This CDR3 spans 15 amino acids. V was pared by 6 bases and J by 7 bases, with 19 bases between. In germline, CDR1 is MNHNY, CDR2 SVGAGI (reference sequence). CDR3 DNA: TGTGCCAGCAGCTCCGGTTTTGACAGCACCCAGCCCCAGCATTTT. It specifies CASSSGFDSTQPQHF.

This chain connects TRBV7-2 to TRBJ1-2; no reliable D call. This CDR3 is 13 amino acids long. Germline loops: CDR1 SGHTA, CDR2 FQGNSA. V shed 5 bases and J shed 4 bases, with 11 bases lying between them. The CDR3 loop is CASSPRSAYGYTF. CDR3 DNA sequence: TGTGCCAGCAGCCCGAGGAGCGCCTATGGCTACACCTTC.

This sequence joins TRBV28 and TRBJ2-7; TRBD2 aligns across 10 bases. The CDR3 loop spans 15 amino acids. Germline CDR1 and CDR2: MDHEN and SYDVKM. The junction had 6 bases not matched to a gene; V was cut back by 5 bases and J by 2 bases. The CDR3 protein is CASSQGLASPYEQYF. The CDR3 coding sequence is TGTGCCAGCAGTCAGGGACTAGCGTCACCCTACGAGCAGTACTTC. Together with reference TRBV28 and TRBJ2-7, the CDR3 gives the full variable domain: DVKVTQSSRYLVKRTGEKVFLECVQDMDHENMFWYRQDPGLGLRLIYFSYDVKMKEKGDIPEGYSVSREKKERFSLILESASTNQTSMYLCASSQGLASPYEQYFGPGTRLTVT.

The rearrangement uses TRBV15 and TRBJ2-7, with 8 nucleotides matching TRBD2. The CDR3 is 13 residues long. Germline trimming cut 0 bases from V and 13 bases from J; bases unmatched to any gene: 8. Germline CDR1 is LNHNV and CDR2 is YYDKDF (reference sequence). In DNA, the CDR3 is TGTGCCACCAGCAGAGACCGGGTTAGCGGGATTTACTTC. It codes for CATSRDRVSGIYF.

J is TRBJ2-1 and V is TRBV6-1; 7 nucleotides agree with TRBD1. CDR3 length: 13 amino acids. V lost 8 bases to trimming and J lost 5 bases; unmatched junction nucleotides: 6. Germline-derived CDR1 and CDR2 are MNHNS and SASEGT. The CDR3 nucleotides read TGTGCCAGCGAGGACAGGCCACACAATGAGCAGTTCTTC. Residues: CASEDRPHNEQFF.

The V and J genes are TRBV5-4 and TRBJ2-7, with 7 bases lining up with TRBD1. Germline CDR1 SGHNT, CDR2 YYREEE (reference sequence). This CDR3 spans 14 amino acids. The ends lost 0 bases at V and 7 bases at J; junction bases unmatched: 7. The CDR3 nucleotides are TGTGCCAGCAGCTTGGCTAGGGGGCCGGGGGAGCAGTACTTC. The encoded protein is CASSLARGPGEQYF.